These 11 T cell receptor beta chains were all obtained from the same sample, sequenced in a study of blood T cell repertoires in COVID-19. Profiling relied on immunoSEQ multiplex PCR, and the TCRdb table lists in-frame clones only, not all of them. The sample has about 140,000 clones; over 75% are singletons. The material sequenced was peripheral blood. The origin of the receptors is a woman aged 55 to 70 with active COVID-19.

The rearrangement links TRBV9 to TRBJ2-7, with 9 bases lining up with TRBD2. From germline, CDR1 is SGDLS and CDR2 YYNGEE. The CDR3 extends over 13 amino acids. J gave up 4 bases and V 3 bases, and 2 bases lay outside the gene matches. This CDR3 reads CASSGGLAYEQYF. CDR3 nucleotide sequence: TGTGCCAGCAGCGGGGGACTAGCTTACGAGCAGTACTTC.

J is TRBJ2-7 and V is TRBV1; the table's D call of TRBD1 was not tested on the DNA. TRBV1 is a pseudogene. The CDR3 sequence is 14 residues long. The CDR3, as DNA: TGCACCAGCAGCCAAGGAGACGGGCCAGACAGGCAGGACTTC. Translated: CTSSQGDGPDRQDF.

There are a few counts of this clone. The chain has TRBV19 and TRBJ1-1; TRBD1 matches 7 bases. There are 14 residues in the CDR3. The germline V gene has CDR1 LNHDA and CDR2 SQIVND (reference sequence). V trimming: 4 bases; J trimming: 0 bases; junction bases outside the gene matches: 2. CDR3 protein: CASSTQGLNTEAFF. CDR3 bases: TGTGCCAGTAGTACACAGGGGCTGAACACTGAAGCTTTCTTT.

This clone showed up just a few times. The chain links TRBV7-2 to TRBJ1-5, with D maybe TRBD1 (6 bases). CDR3 size: 16 residues. Between the trimmed V and J ends, which lost 5 bases and 2 bases, there was a span of 16 bases. Germline CDR1 SGHTA, CDR2 FQGNSA. For the CDR3, the DNA is TGTGCCAGCAGCCCGAGAGCAGGGGATGGCAATCAGCCCCAGCATTTT. This gives the protein CASSPRAGDGNQPQHF.

The genes are TRBV6-8 and TRBJ2-7; TRBD1 matches at 9 bases. Germline CDR1 reads MNHGY; CDR2 reads SAAAGT. This CDR3 spans 13 amino acids. The junction had 7 bases not matched to a gene; V was cut back by 2 bases and J by 11 bases. The CDR3 sequence is CASSYLFDRGEYF. The CDR3 coding sequence is TGTGCCAGCAGTTACCTGTTCGACAGGGGGGAGTACTTC.

The V call is TRBV19, the J call TRBJ2-7; D is perhaps TRBD1 (5 bases). V lost 4 bases and J 6 bases, leaving 16 bases between the germline ends. Germline loops: CDR1 LNHDA, CDR2 SQIVND (reference sequence). The CDR3 loop spans 14 amino acids. CDR3 bases: TGTGCCAGTAGTAGCAGAAGGCAGGGTTCCGAGCAGTACTTC. It yields the protein CASSSRRQGSEQYF.

This chain uses TRBV6-2 or TRBV6-3 with TRBJ1-1, with 8 bases aligning to TRBD1. The ends lost 5 bases at V and 3 bases at J; junction bases unmatched: 5. Germline loops: CDR1 MNHEY, CDR2 SVGEGT. This CDR3 is 14 amino acids long. CDR3 protein: CASSNQGADTEAFF. The CDR3 coding sequence is TGTGCCAGCAGTAATCAGGGGGCGGACACTGAAGCTTTCTTT.

This clone was seen a single time. This chain joins TRBV6-2 or TRBV6-3 and TRBJ2-7; possibly TRBD1 for D (6 bases). V lost 2 bases and J 2 bases, leaving 10 bases between the germline ends. This CDR3 comprises 14 residues. The germline V gene encodes CDR1 MNHEY and CDR2 SVGEGT. CDR3 residues: CASSYLTGPYEQYF. In DNA, the CDR3 is TGTGCCAGCAGTTACCTTACAGGGCCCTACGAGCAGTACTTC.

This sequence joins TRBV6-2 or TRBV6-3 and TRBJ2-3; D call uncertain. CDR3 length: 11 amino acids. CDR1 and CDR2 from the germline V gene are MNHEY and SVGEGT. V lost 4 bases, J lost 6 bases, and 5 bases lay in between. CDR3 nucleotides: TGTGCCAGCAGTTCCCCGGATACGCAGTATTTT. Translating it yields CASSSPDTQYF.

The rearrangement links TRBV6-1 to TRBJ2-3; 7 bases line up with TRBD2. The CDR3 covers 18 residues. With 0 bases clipped from V and 5 bases from J, the junction kept 14 bases outside the gene matches. Germline-derived CDR1 and CDR2 are MNHNS and SASEGT. CDR3 coding DNA: TGTGCCAGCAGTGAAGCGCTTCGGGGAGCGGGAAGGGGAGATACGCAGTATTTT. This codes for CASSEALRGAGRGDTQYF.

The chain joins TRBV5-1 to TRBJ2-7; D remains ambiguous. The CDR3 totals 13 residues. Trimming left V 0 bases short and J 3 bases short, with 7 bases between. Germline V CDR1 and CDR2: SGHRS, YFSETQ. The CDR3 here is CASSLDWSYEQYF. CDR3 in DNA: TGCGCCAGCAGCTTGGATTGGAGCTACGAGCAGTACTTC. Combining the CDR3 with reference TRBV5-1 and TRBJ2-7 gives the whole variable domain KAGVTQTPRYLIKTRGQQVTLSCSPISGHRSVSWYQQTPGQGLQFLFEYFSETQRNKGNFPGRFSGRQFSNSRSEMNVSTLELGDSALYLCASSLDWSYEQYFGPGTRLTVT.